This T cell receptor (beta chain) stems from a study of blood T cell repertoires in COVID-19. Study summary: From T cells, B-cell-depleted T cells, or PBMCs came the material, which was cDNA or gDNA.

The CDR3 extends over 17 amino acids. The V segment lost 3 bases and the J segment 0 bases; nucleotides outside the gene matches: 4. Germline lookup yields CDR1 SEHNR and CDR2 FQNEAQ (reference sequence). Original analysis: The authors estimated nucleated cell counts from reference gene primer amplification. The repertoire was sequenced with immunoSEQ multiplex PCR; TCRdb's copy has only in-frame clones and lacks some. V and J calls and clone size are those listed in that table; D and trimming were worked out from the DNA. The table lists approximately 210,000 clones, roughly four fifths of them singletons.

The chain employs TRBV7-9 and TRBJ2-3; TRBD2 aligns across 12 bases. The sequencing input was peripheral blood. The receptor was derived from a woman aged 40-49 years with acute or convalescent COVID-19. CDR3 DNA sequence: TGTGCCAGCAGCTTCGGGACTAGCGGGCATAGCACAGATACGCAGTATTTT. Its protein product is CASSFGTSGHSTDTQYF.